Included here is one TCR beta chain sequence, with context. The antigen this receptor binds is unknown. A read error may account for a junction end that differs from germline. The patients picked for sequencing were ones in whom flow cytometry had shown an expansion of CD8+CD57+ cells. Severe acquired aplastic anemia was diagnosed in all patients according to International Study of Aplastic Anemia and Agranulocytosis and Camitta criteria. No therapy had been received by the patients at the time of blood sampling. In the study, sorted CD4+ and CD8+ blood T cells from patients with severe aplastic anemia and from healthy subjects underwent deep sequencing of TCR repertoires. In the USA, patient enrollment took place under clinicaltrials.gov protocols 00001620, 01623167, 00001397, 00071045, 00081523 and 00961064. Ficoll-Paque density gradient centrifugation was used to isolate peripheral blood mononuclear cells. Before DNA extraction, CD4+ and CD8+ T cells were sorted with FACS or magnetic beads.

The record originates from a study of CD8+CD57+ T cells in acquired aplastic anemia (dated by TCRdb to between 2018 and 2020). About the investigation overall: On average, sorted CD4+ and CD8+ cells yielded about 3 ug of extracted DNA, with a range of about 0.19 to 30 ug. A CD8+CD57+ expansion meant a frequency higher than the mean frequency seen in healthy subjects. What the study reported, not specific to this receptor: Patients and healthy controls showed no significant difference in CD8+ Simpson's diversity (P=0.060). Although twenty-nine CD8+ CDR3 sequences were shared by patients and controls, these sequences appeared highly expressed in patients and within the immunodominant clones of patients.

The CDR3, from cysteine to phenylalanine, totals 16 residues. Only the CDR3 DNA stays, 48 bases, in frame from base 1. The germline V gene provides CDR1 SNHLY and CDR2 FYNNEI. Profiling of TCR beta VDJ combinations and CDR3 sequences used genomic DNA as the template. TCR repertoire sequencing was run on an Illumina HiSeq 2000. The paper's data handling went like this. TRBV/TRBJ rearrangement plots, CDR3 size and DJ length profiles, and Simpson's diversity index were used to assess repertoires. Whichever DNA sequence was most abundant in the deep sequencing data was defined as the immunodominant clone. CDR3 amino acid sequences were checked for sharing across subjects and were also compared against the VDJdb database and published repertoires. The public reads were reanalyzed by TCRdb: fastp trimming at Q25, MiXCR alignment, in-frame beta chains only. When rows share a CDR3 protein, they turn into one entry using the most common DNA and genes. In this record, the V and J calls reflect TCRdb's handling and not the investigators' own analysis. The sample has a few hundred thousand distinct CDR3 sequences on record, around 49% of them singletons. Roughly 21% of the sample is held by the ten biggest clonotypes.

The V and J segments used are TRBV2 and TRBJ1-3, with a tentative D gene TRBD1 over 5 matching bases. This TCR came from a human donor with aplastic anemia. The sample was sorted CD4+, CD8+, or CD8+CD57+ T cells (not recorded which) from PBMCs. The DNA is as follows: TGCGCCAGCAGCCCAGGAGGGTGGGGGACGGGAAACACCATATATTTT. Its amino acids are CASSPGGWGTGNTIYF.